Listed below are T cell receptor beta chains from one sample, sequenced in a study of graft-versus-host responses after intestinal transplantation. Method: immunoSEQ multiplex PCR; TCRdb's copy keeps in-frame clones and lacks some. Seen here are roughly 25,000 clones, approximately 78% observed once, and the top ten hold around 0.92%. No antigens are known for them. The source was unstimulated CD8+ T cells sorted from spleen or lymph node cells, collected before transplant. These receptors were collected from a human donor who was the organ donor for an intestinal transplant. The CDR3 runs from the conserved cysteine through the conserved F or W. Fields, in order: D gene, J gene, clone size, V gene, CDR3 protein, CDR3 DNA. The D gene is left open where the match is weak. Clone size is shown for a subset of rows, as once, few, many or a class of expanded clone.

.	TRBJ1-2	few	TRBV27	CASSFGTNYGYTF	TGTGCCAGCAGTTTCGGGACTAACTATGGCTACACCTTC
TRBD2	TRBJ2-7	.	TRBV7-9	CASSSLAGGTHHLTYEQYF	TGTGCCAGCAGCTCATTAGCGGGAGGCACTCACCATCTCACCTACGAGCAGTACTTC
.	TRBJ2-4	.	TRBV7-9	CASNKPGHLAKNIQYF	TGTGCCAGCAATAAACCGGGACACCTAGCCAAAAACATTCAGTACTTC
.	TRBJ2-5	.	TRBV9	CASSVALEETQYF	TGTGCCAGCAGCGTAGCACTAGAAGAGACCCAGTACTTC
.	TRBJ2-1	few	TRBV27	CASSSFYNEQFF	TGTGCCAGCAGTTCGTTCTACAATGAGCAGTTCTTC
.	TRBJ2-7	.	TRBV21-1	CASSKGVRRALYEQYF	TGTGCCAGCAGCAAAGGGGTCCGGCGGGCCCTTTACGAGCAGTACTTC
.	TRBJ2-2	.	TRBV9	CASSGDFTTGELFF	TGTGCCAGCAGCGGCGACTTTACCACCGGGGAGCTGTTTTTT
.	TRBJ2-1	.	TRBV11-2	CASSLSGGRNEQFF	TGTGCCAGCAGCTTAAGCGGTGGGAGGAATGAGCAGTTCTTC
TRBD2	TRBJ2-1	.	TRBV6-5	CASSYSTGRVDEQFF	TGTGCCAGCAGTTACTCGACCGGGAGGGTCGATGAGCAGTTCTTC
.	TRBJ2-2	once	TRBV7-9	CASSTSTGELFF	TGTGCCAGCAGCACTAGCACCGGGGAGCTGTTTTTT
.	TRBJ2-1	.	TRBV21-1	CASSTSGRWGHEQFF	TGTGCCAGCAGCACTAGCGGGAGATGGGGGCATGAGCAGTTCTTC
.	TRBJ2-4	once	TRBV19	CASSQRGLPSWTVAKNIQYF	TGTGCCAGTAGCCAAAGGGGACTCCCATCCTGGACAGTGGCCAAAAACATTCAGTACTTC
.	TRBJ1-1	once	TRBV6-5	CASRRGGGGTEAFF	TGTGCCAGCAGGCGGGGCGGGGGGGGCACTGAAGCTTTCTTT
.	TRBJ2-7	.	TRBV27	CASSLGGSYEQYF	TGTGCCAGCTCCCTAGGGGGGTCCTACGAGCAGTACTTC
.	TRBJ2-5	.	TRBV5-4	CASSLPTEETQYF	TGTGCCAGCAGCCTGCCGACGGAAGAGACCCAGTACTTC
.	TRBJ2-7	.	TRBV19	CASSMGGTSYEQYF	TGTGCCAGTAGTATGGGCGGGACCTCCTACGAGCAGTACTTC
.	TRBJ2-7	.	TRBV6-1	CASSESSNEGYEQYF	TGTGCCAGCAGTGAAAGTTCCAACGAAGGCTACGAGCAGTACTTC
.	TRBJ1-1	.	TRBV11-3	CASSLRLGEGGLMNTEAFF	TGTGCCAGCAGCTTAAGGCTTGGGGAGGGCGGGCTCATGAACACTGAAGCTTTCTTT
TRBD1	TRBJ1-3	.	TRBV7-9	CASSPAGQGGNTIYF	TGTGCCAGCAGCCCAGCGGGACAGGGTGGAAACACCATATATTTT
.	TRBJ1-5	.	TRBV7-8	CASSLGRRQGGNQPQHF	TGTGCCAGCAGCTTAGGTAGGCGCCAGGGAGGCAATCAGCCCCAGCATTTT
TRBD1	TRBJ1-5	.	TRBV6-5	CASSEGGSNQPQHF	TGTGCCAGCAGTGAAGGGGGCAGCAATCAGCCCCAGCATTTT
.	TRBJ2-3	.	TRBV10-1	CASSGRGWADTQYF	TGCGCCAGCAGTGGCCGGGGGTGGGCAGATACGCAGTATTTT
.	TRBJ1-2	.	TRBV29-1	CSVEGDSYGYTF	TGCAGCGTTGAAGGCGACAGTTATGGCTACACCTTC
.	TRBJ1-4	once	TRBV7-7	CASSYVQGGEEKLFF	TGTGCCAGCAGCTATGTACAGGGAGGAGAGGAAAAACTGTTTTTT
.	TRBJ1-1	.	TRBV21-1	CASSRHPNMNTEAFF	TGTGCCAGCAGCCGACACCCGAACATGAACACTGAAGCTTTCTTT
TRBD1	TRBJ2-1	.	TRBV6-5	CASSYGTGYNEQFF	TGTGCCAGCAGTTACGGGACAGGATACAATGAGCAGTTCTTC
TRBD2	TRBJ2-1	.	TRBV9	CASSVAPTLAGTYNEQFF	TGTGCCAGCAGCGTAGCCCCCACACTAGCGGGGACCTACAATGAGCAGTTCTTC
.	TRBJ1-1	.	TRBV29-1	CSYRQILEEAFF	TGCAGCTACCGACAGATCCTCGAAGAAGCTTTCTTT
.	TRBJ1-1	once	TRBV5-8	CASTPYSTAEAFF	TGTGCCAGCACACCCTATTCGACAGCTGAAGCTTTCTTT
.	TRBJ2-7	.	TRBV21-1	CASSKRDRSYEQYF	TGTGCCAGCAGCAAGCGGGACCGATCCTACGAGCAGTACTTC
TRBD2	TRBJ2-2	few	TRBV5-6	CASSSGPGLVNTGELFF	TGTGCCAGCAGCTCTGGACCGGGACTAGTAAACACCGGGGAGCTGTTTTTT
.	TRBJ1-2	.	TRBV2	CASFREGYGYTF	TGTGCCAGCTTTCGCGAGGGCTACGGCTACACCTTC
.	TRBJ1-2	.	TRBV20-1	CSARQDGHTF	TGCAGTGCTAGACAGGATGGCCACACCTTC
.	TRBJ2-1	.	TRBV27	CASSSGYEQFF	TGTGCCAGCAGTTCGGGCTATGAGCAGTTCTTC
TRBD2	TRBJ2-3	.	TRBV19	CASASSGRAWGDTQYF	TGTGCCAGTGCCTCTAGCGGGAGGGCCTGGGGAGATACGCAGTATTTT
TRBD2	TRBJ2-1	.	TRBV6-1	CASSTVSGGPDEQFF	TGTGCCAGCAGTACCGTTAGCGGGGGGCCCGATGAGCAGTTCTTC
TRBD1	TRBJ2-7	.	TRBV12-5	CASGLGDSHTYEQYF	TGTGCTAGTGGTTTGGGGGACAGTCACACCTACGAGCAGTACTTC
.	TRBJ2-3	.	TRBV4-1	CASSQLTGGTDTQYF	TGCGCCAGCAGCCAACTAACGGGAGGCACAGATACGCAGTATTTT
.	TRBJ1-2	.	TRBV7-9	CASSPITEGNYGYTF	TGTGCCAGCAGTCCAATCACCGAGGGGAACTATGGCTACACCTTC
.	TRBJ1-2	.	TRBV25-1	CASSEWGGYTF	TGTGCCAGCAGTGAATGGGGTGGCTACACCTTC
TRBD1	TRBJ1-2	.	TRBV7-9	CASSPSDREKFYGYTF	TGTGCCAGCAGCCCCTCGGACAGGGAAAAATTCTATGGCTACACCTTC
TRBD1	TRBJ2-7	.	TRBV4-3	CASSQVRGGGYEQYF	TGCGCCAGCAGCCAAGTCCGAGGGGGCGGCTACGAGCAGTACTTC
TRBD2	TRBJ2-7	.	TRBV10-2	CASSERSAGGIYEQYF	TGCGCCAGCAGTGAAAGGAGTGCGGGGGGAATTTACGAGCAGTACTTC
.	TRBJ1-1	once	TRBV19	CASSISVNTEAFF	TGTGCCAGTAGTATCTCGGTGAACACTGAAGCTTTCTTT
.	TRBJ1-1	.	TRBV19	CASSVAGRGLSTEAFF	TGTGCCAGTAGTGTCGCCGGACGCGGGTTGAGCACTGAAGCTTTCTTT